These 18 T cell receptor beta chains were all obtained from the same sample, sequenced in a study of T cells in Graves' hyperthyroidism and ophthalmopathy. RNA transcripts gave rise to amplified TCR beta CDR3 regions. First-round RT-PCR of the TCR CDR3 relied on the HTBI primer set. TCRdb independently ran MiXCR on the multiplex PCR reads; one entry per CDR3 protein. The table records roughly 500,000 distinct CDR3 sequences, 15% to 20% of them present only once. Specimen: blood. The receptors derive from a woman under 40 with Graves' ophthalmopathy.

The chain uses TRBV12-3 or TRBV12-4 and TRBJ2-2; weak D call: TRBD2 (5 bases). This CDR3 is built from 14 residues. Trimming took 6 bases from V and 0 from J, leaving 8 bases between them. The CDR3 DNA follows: TGTGCCAGCAGCTCGGACTCGAACACCGGGGAGCTGTTTTTT. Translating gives CASSSDSNTGELFF.

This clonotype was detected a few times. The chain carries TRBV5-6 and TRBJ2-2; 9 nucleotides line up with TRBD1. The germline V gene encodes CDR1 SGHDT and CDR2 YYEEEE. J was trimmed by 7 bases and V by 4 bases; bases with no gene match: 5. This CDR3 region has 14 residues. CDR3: CASSRTGGSGELFF. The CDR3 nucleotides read TGTGCCAGCAGCCGAACAGGGGGCAGCGGGGAGCTGTTTTTT.

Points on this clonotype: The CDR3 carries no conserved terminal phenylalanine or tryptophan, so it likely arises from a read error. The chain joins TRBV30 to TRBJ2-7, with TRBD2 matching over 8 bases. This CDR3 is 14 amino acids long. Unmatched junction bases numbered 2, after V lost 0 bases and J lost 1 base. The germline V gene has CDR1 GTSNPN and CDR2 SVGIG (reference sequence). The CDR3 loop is CAWSVSGGSYEQYS. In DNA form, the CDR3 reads TGTGCCTGGAGTGTCTCGGGAGGGTCCTACGAGCAGTACTCC.

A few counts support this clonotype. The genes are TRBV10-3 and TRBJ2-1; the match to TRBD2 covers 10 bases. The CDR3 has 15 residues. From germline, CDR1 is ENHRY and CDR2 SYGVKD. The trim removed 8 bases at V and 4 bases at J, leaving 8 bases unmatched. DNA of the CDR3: TGTGCCATCGCCATACTAGCGGGGTTTTACAATGAGCAGTTCTTC. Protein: CAIAILAGFYNEQFF.

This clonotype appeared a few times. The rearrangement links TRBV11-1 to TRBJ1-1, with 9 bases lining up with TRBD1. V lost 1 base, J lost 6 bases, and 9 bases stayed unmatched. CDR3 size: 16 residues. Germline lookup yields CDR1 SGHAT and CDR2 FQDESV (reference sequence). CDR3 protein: CASSLVSGQGIAEAFF. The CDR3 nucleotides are TGTGCCAGCAGCTTAGTATCCGGACAGGGGATCGCTGAAGCTTTCTTT.

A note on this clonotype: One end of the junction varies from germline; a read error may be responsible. The CDR3 region has the DNA TGCGCCAGCAGCCAAGCAGTGACTCGGGGGACCCAGTACTTC. This gives the protein CASSQAVTRGTQYF. V gene TRBV2 combines with J gene TRBJ2-5; weak D call: TRBD2 (5 bases). This CDR3 has 14 residues. CDR1 SNHLY and CDR2 FYNNEI come from the germline V gene.

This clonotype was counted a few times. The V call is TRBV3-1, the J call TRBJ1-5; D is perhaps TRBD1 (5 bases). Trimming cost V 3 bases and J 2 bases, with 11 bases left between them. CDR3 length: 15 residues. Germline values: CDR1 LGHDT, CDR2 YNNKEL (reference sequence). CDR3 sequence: CASSHGGVGNQPQHF. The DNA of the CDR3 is TGTGCCAGCAGCCACGGAGGGGTGGGCAATCAGCCCCAGCATTTT.

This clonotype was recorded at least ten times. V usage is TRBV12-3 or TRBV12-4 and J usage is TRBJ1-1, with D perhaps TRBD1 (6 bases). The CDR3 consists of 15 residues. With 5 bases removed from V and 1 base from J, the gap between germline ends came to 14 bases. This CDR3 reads CASSPFGQTNTEAFF. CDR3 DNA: TGTGCCAGCAGTCCCTTCGGACAGACGAACACTGAAGCTTTCTTT.

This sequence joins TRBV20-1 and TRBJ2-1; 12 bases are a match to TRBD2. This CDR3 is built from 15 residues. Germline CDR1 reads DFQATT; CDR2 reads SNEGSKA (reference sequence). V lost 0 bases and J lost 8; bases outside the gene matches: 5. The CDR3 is CSARDLAGGRDEQFF. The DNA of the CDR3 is TGCAGTGCTAGAGATCTAGCGGGAGGGCGCGATGAGCAGTTCTTC.

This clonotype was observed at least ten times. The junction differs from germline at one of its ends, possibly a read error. CDR3 amino acids: CSARGGHSIMNTEAFF. The DNA for the CDR3 is TGCAGTGCCAGAGGAGGGCACAGCATAATGAACACTGAAGCTTTCTTT. V gene TRBV20-1 combines with J gene TRBJ1-1; no clear D. There are 16 residues in the CDR3. From germline, CDR1 is DFQATT and CDR2 SNEGSKA (reference sequence).

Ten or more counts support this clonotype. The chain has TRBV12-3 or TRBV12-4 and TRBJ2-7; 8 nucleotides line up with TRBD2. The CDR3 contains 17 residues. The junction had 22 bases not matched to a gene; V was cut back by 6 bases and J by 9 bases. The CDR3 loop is CASSTDNIAGSGVGQYF. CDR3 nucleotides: TGTGCCAGCAGCACCGACAACATAGCGGGGAGCGGTGTGGGGCAGTACTTC.

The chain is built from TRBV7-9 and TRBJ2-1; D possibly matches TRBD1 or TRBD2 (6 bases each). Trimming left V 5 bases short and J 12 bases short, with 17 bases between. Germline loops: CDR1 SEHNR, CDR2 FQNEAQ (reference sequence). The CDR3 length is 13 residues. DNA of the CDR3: TGTGCCAGCAGCCCGGGGACAACAGCGGGGCAGTTCTTC. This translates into CASSPGTTAGQFF.

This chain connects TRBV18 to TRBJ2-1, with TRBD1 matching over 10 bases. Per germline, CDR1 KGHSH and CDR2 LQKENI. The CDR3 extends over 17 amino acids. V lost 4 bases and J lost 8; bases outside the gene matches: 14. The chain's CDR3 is CASSRQGANSLIDEQFF. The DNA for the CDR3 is TGTGCCAGCTCACGACAGGGGGCGAATTCTTTAATCGATGAGCAGTTCTTC.

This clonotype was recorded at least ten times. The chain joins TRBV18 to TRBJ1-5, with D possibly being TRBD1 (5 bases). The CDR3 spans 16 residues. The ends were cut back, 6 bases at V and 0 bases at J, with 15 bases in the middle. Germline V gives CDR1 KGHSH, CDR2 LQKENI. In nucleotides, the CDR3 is TGTGCCAGCTCCACCAAGACAGACATTAGCAATCAGCCCCAGCATTTT. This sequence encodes CASSTKTDISNQPQHF.

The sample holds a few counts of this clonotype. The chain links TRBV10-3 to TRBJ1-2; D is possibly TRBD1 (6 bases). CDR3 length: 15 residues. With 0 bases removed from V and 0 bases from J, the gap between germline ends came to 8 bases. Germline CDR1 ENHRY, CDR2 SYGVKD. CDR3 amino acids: CAISESTGTNYGYTF. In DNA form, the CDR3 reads TGTGCCATCAGTGAGTCGACAGGAACTAACTATGGCTACACCTTC.

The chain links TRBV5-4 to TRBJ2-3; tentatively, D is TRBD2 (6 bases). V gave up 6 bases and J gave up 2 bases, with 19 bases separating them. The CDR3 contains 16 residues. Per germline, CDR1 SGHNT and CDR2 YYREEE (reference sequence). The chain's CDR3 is CASITLARRDTDTQYF. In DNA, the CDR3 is TGTGCCAGCATCACATTAGCACGGCGGGACACAGATACGCAGTATTTT.

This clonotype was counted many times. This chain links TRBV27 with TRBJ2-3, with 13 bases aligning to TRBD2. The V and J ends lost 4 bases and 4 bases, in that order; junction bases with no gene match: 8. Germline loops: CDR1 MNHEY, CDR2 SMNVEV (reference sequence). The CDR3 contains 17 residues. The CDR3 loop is CASSSIWTSGRADTQYF. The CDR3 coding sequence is TGTGCCAGCAGTTCCATTTGGACTAGCGGGAGAGCAGATACGCAGTATTTT.

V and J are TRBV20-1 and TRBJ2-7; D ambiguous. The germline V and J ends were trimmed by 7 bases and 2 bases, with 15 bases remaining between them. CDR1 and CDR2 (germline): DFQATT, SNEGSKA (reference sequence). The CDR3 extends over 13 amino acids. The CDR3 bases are TGCAGTGTTTCGAGCAGCTCAGCCTACGAGCAGTACTTC. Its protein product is CSVSSSSAYEQYF.